The present TCR beta chain was sequenced within a study of response to subunit inactivated influenza vaccine. This clonotype was counted only a few times. What it recognizes is unknown. TCRdb processed the RT-PCR reads anew with MiXCR; each CDR3 protein has one entry. The sample shows some 540,000 distinct CDR3 sequences, roughly 23% of them seen only once. The V and J ends lost 2 bases and 3 bases respectively, with 11 bases between them. CDR1 and CDR2 from the germline V gene are DFQATT and SNEGSKA (reference sequence). CDR3 size: 13 residues. Findings and caveats of the study: Every seasonal influenza vaccination brings in few new T cells, the authors suggested.

These data were also filed under a second study, of T cells expressing NK-cell markers. That paper notes: Researchers built TCR beta cDNA using 5'RACE template switching with UMIs. The TCR beta repertoires originated in sorted CD3+CD56+NKG2C+, CD3+CD56+NKG2C- and CD3+CD56-NKG2C+ T cells. The sequencing cohort of eight donors included seven HCMV-seropositive individuals and one seronegative individual. Among the experiments, several used an anti-gamma-delta TCR antibody to restrict sorting to alpha-beta TCR T cells.

The receptor was isolated from a man aged 50-60 years who received an inactivated influenza vaccine. This sample comprised CD4+ T cells sorted from PBMCs, obtained approximately 13 days after vaccination. The rearrangement joins TRBV20-1 to TRBJ2-7; D is undetermined. The CDR3 here is CSARIIQSYEQYF. CDR3 DNA: TGCAGTGCTAGAATTATACAGAGCTACGAGCAGTACTTC.